A single sample is the source of the 25 T cell receptor beta chains below, sequenced in a study of glioma-infiltrating T cells after dendritic cell vaccination. As to time point: after dendritic cell vaccination, including at tumor progression/relapse. This table comes from immunoSEQ multiplex PCR, and its TCRdb copy is limited to in-frame clones, with some not included. The sample lists 50,000 to 70,000 clones; approximately 80% were seen once. The sequencing here drew on blood, taken after dendritic cell vaccination. The receptors were gathered from a human donor with glioblastoma.

This clone was recorded a few times. V usage is TRBV11-3 and J usage is TRBJ1-1, with D tentatively TRBD1 (5 bases). Germline V gene data show CDR1 as SGHNT and CDR2 as YENEEA. The CDR3 has 12 amino acids. The V gene lost 0 bases and the J gene lost 8 bases, with 7 bases spanning the gap. The CDR3 sequence: CASSLEGGEAFF. CDR3 DNA sequence: TGTGCCAGCAGCTTAGAGGGGGGGGAAGCTTTCTTT.

This clone was found once. The V gene is TRBV4-3, the J gene TRBJ1-1, with D tentatively TRBD1 (5 bases). This CDR3 has 15 amino acids. CDR1 and CDR2 from the germline V gene are LGHNA and YSLEER. V was trimmed by 0 bases and J by 3 bases, leaving 11 bases between them. This CDR3 reads CASSQETVEDTEAFF. As DNA, the CDR3 is TGCGCCAGCAGCCAAGAGACAGTAGAGGACACTGAAGCTTTCTTT.

The chain combines TRBV27 with TRBJ2-7; 10 nucleotides align to TRBD2. This CDR3 has 15 residues. Germline V lookup: CDR1 MNHEY, CDR2 SMNVEV (reference sequence). Trimming cost V 4 bases and J 2 bases; bases outside gene matches: 5. For the CDR3, the DNA is TGTGCCAGCAGTTCTCTGCTAGCGGGGGCCTACGAGCAGTACTTC. Translating it yields CASSSLLAGAYEQYF.

The chain uses TRBV21-1 and TRBJ2-7; the D call of TRBD2 is as the table states it, not checked on the DNA. TRBV21-1 corresponds to a pseudogene. The CDR3 covers 16 residues. The CDR3 region is CASSKEDSGGIYEQYF. In nucleotides, the CDR3 is TGTGCCAGCAGCAAAGAGGATAGCGGGGGGATCTACGAGCAGTACTTC.

This rearrangement joins TRBV7-2 to TRBJ2-3; D might be TRBD1 (6 bases). Germline CDR1 SGHTA, CDR2 FQGNSA. V was cut by 1 base and J by 6 bases, with 8 bases left in between. The CDR3 consists of 13 residues. The CDR3 bases are TGTGCCAGCAGCTTAGGGCAGGGGGATACGCAGTATTTT. It translates to CASSLGQGDTQYF. Full variable domain (remainder filled in from reference TRBV7-2 and TRBJ2-3): GAGVSQSPSNKVTEKGKDVELRCDPISGHTALYWYRQSLGQGLEFLIYFQGNSAPDKSGLPSDRFSAERTGGSVSTLTIQRTQQEDSAVYLCASSLGQGDTQYFGPGTRLTVL.

The CDR3 protein is CASSLGQAQYEQFF. The CDR3 coding sequence is TGTGCCAGCAGCTTAGGACAGGCTCAATATGAGCAGTTCTTC. The chain carries TRBV7-9 and TRBJ2-1; weak D call: TRBD1 (6 bases). Per the germline V gene, CDR1 is SEHNR and CDR2 is FQNEAQ (reference sequence). This CDR3 has 14 residues. V shed 1 base and J shed 8 bases, with 12 bases lying between them.

This chain joins TRBV4-1 and TRBJ2-2; 7 bases line up with TRBD1. The germline CDR1 and CDR2 sequences are MGHRA and YSYEKL. Trimming at V came to 0 bases and at J to 4 bases, leaving 2 bases not matched to a gene. The CDR3 is made up of 15 amino acids. The CDR3 region has the DNA TGCGCCAGCAGCCAAGACAGGGGGTCCACCGGGGAGCTGTTTTTT. As protein: CASSQDRGSTGELFF.

The CDR3 region is CASSPWTVLSEQFF. The CDR3 nucleotides are TGCGCCAGCAGCCCATGGACAGTTCTCTCTGAGCAGTTCTTC. This chain joins TRBV5-1 and TRBJ2-1; TRBD1 is a possible D gene (6 bases). CDR3 length equals 14 residues. Trimming shortened V by 4 bases and J by 9 bases, and 17 bases separated the two germline ends. Germline V gives CDR1 SGHRS, CDR2 YFSETQ.

This clone was recorded once. This chain joins TRBV14 and TRBJ1-2, with D uncertain. This CDR3 is built from 13 residues. V shed 1 base and J shed 10 bases, with 13 bases lying between them. The V gene's germline CDR1 is SGHDN and CDR2 FVKESK. This CDR3 reads CASSQGGGWVYTF. DNA for the CDR3: TGTGCCAGCAGCCAAGGAGGAGGGTGGGTCTACACCTTC.

The chain combines TRBV7-6 with TRBJ1-2, with D possibly TRBD1 on 5 matching bases. The CDR3 covers 19 residues. The germline V and J ends were trimmed by 1 base and 0 bases, with 21 bases remaining between them. Germline V lookup: CDR1 SGHVS, CDR2 FNYEAQ. The CDR3 protein is CASSLGPIRGGDSNYGYTF. The DNA for the CDR3 is TGTGCCAGCAGCTTAGGGCCGATCCGGGGGGGGGATTCTAACTATGGCTACACCTTC.

The chain carries TRBV30 and TRBJ1-2, with 11 bases aligning to TRBD1. The length of the CDR3 is 16 residues. Per germline, CDR1 GTSNPN and CDR2 SVGIG (reference sequence). The ends lost 0 bases at V and 4 bases at J; junction bases unmatched: 7. The CDR3 is CAWSVLRTGGIYGYTF. The CDR3 DNA sequence: TGTGCCTGGAGTGTACTTAGGACAGGGGGCATCTATGGCTACACCTTC.

This clone was seen more than once but under ten times. The chain carries TRBV5-1 and TRBJ1-3, with TRBD1 as a possible D gene (5 bases). Per germline, CDR1 SGHRS and CDR2 YFSETQ. V was trimmed by 3 bases and J by 0 bases, leaving 19 bases between them. The CDR3 runs to 18 residues. The CDR3 coding sequence is TGCGCCAGCAGCTGGGGGGAGGGCCGGTGGGACTCTGGAAACACCATATATTTT. Translated: CASSWGEGRWDSGNTIYF.

The rearrangement uses TRBV7-2 and TRBJ2-4; D call uncertain. The CDR3 is 14 residues long. The V gene lost 8 bases and the J gene lost 1 base, with 12 bases spanning the gap. Germline values: CDR1 SGHTA, CDR2 FQGNSA. CDR3 sequence (DNA): TGTGCCAGCTTATTAGTCGAGGCCAAAAACATTCAGTACTTC. This codes for CASLLVEAKNIQYF.

The genes are TRBV5-5 and TRBJ1-3; TRBD1 might be the D (6 bases). The CDR3 consists of 17 residues. CDR1 and CDR2 from the germline V gene are SGHKS and YYEKEE (reference sequence). Trimming stripped 0 bases from V and 8 bases from J, with 21 bases between. CDR3 in DNA: TGTGCCAGCAGCTTGGAGGCCTGGACAGTTATCCAGGACACCATATATTTT. Encoded protein: CASSLEAWTVIQDTIYF.

The genes are TRBV29-1 and TRBJ1-2, with 7 bases matching TRBD1. V was clipped by 6 bases and J by 5 bases; unmatched bases: 12. CDR3 length: 14 residues. The germline gives CDR1 SQVTM, CDR2 ANQGSEA. The CDR3 sequence: CSVDPRGAEYGYTF. The CDR3, as DNA: TGCAGCGTGGACCCCAGGGGGGCGGAATATGGCTACACCTTC.

This chain joins TRBV29-1 and TRBJ1-2; D is possibly TRBD1 (5 bases). The germline gives CDR1 SQVTM, CDR2 ANQGSEA. Trimming took 6 bases from V and 3 from J, leaving 11 bases between them. The length of the CDR3 is 12 residues. CDR3 sequence reads: CSVRWGDYGYTF. CDR3 DNA sequence: TGCAGCGTCCGTTGGGGGGACTATGGCTACACCTTC.

This clone was picked up a small number of times. The chain links TRBV2 to TRBJ2-7; 11 nucleotides align to TRBD2. V was pared by 6 bases and J by 9 bases, with 7 bases of the junction left unmatched. Germline V gene lookup returns CDR1 SNHLY and CDR2 FYNNEI. The CDR3 has 13 amino acids. CDR3 amino acids: CASSLAGGRAQYF. DNA of the CDR3: TGTGCCAGCAGCCTAGCGGGGGGTAGGGCGCAGTACTTC.

The CDR3 protein is CASSQQRGETQYF. The CDR3, as DNA: TGCGCCAGCAGCCAACAGCGGGGAGAGACCCAGTACTTC. J is TRBJ2-5 and V is TRBV4-3; 7 nucleotides agree with TRBD2. This CDR3 contains 13 residues. Trimming cost V 2 bases and J 4 bases; bases outside gene matches: 1. Germline V gives CDR1 LGHNA, CDR2 YSLEER.

The chain has TRBV2 and TRBJ2-3; TRBD2 agrees at 9 bases. The CDR3 sequence is 15 residues long. The germline CDR1 and CDR2 sequences are SNHLY and FYNNEI. V lost 5 bases, J lost 6 bases, and 9 bases stayed unmatched. This CDR3 reads CASSSTSGREDTQYF. The CDR3 coding sequence is TGTGCCAGCAGTTCGACTAGCGGACGGGAGGATACGCAGTATTTT.

The rearrangement links TRBV7-2 to TRBJ1-1, with D perhaps matching TRBD1 (6 bases). Germline V gives CDR1 SGHTA, CDR2 FQGNSA. Trimming took off 1 base at V and 2 bases at J, with 14 bases between the two ends. The CDR3 loop spans 16 amino acids. The CDR3 is CASSLGIQGPNTEAFF. Written as DNA, the CDR3 is TGTGCCAGCAGCTTAGGAATACAGGGACCTAACACTGAAGCTTTCTTT.

The rearrangement joins TRBV18 to TRBJ1-6; unclear D gene. The CDR3 spans 16 residues. CDR1 and CDR2 (germline): KGHSH, LQKENI. Trimming took 4 bases from V and 0 from J, leaving 10 bases between them. The CDR3 nucleotides are TGTGCCAGCTCACAACCGGGCCGCTCCTATAATTCACCCCTCCACTTT. This sequence encodes CASSQPGRSYNSPLHF.

V gene TRBV30 combines with J gene TRBJ1-2; tentatively, D is TRBD1 (6 bases). The ends were cut back, 2 bases at V and 5 bases at J, with 15 bases in the middle. CDR1 is GTSNPN and CDR2 is SVGIG in the germline V gene (reference sequence). The CDR3 sequence is 14 residues long. As DNA, the CDR3 is TGTGCCTGGAGTCTTCAGGGGATTCGGTATGGCTACACCTTC. Encoded protein: CAWSLQGIRYGYTF.

The chain links TRBV7-3 to TRBJ2-7; 9 positions match TRBD1. V was pared by 2 bases and J by 2 bases, with 7 bases of the junction left unmatched. The CDR3 is 16 amino acids. The germline V gene encodes CDR1 SGHTA and CDR2 FQGTGA. CDR3 sequence (DNA): TGTGCCAGCAGCTTATACCGGACAGGGGTTACCTACGAGCAGTACTTC. Amino acids: CASSLYRTGVTYEQYF. The full variable domain, with the rest looked up from reference TRBV7-3 and TRBJ2-7, is GAGVSQTPSNKVTEKGKYVELRCDPISGHTALYWYRQSLGQGPEFLIYFQGTGAADDSGLPNDRFFAVRPEGSVSTLKIQRTERGDSAVYLCASSLYRTGVTYEQYFGPGTRLTVT.

This clone was picked up a small number of times. The chain joins TRBV6-1 to TRBJ2-5; 12 bases agree with TRBD2. From germline, CDR1 is MNHNS and CDR2 SASEGT. With 2 bases clipped from V and 2 bases from J, the junction kept 0 bases outside the gene matches. CDR3 length: 15 residues. The CDR3 DNA reads TGTGCCAGCAGTGAACTAGCGGGGGGGCAAGAGACCCAGTACTTC. As protein: CASSELAGGQETQYF.

This chain uses TRBV7-2 with TRBJ2-2; no firm D call. The germline CDR1 and CDR2 sequences are SGHTA and FQGNSA. The CDR3 sequence is 11 residues long. V was shortened by 7 bases and J by 6 bases, with 6 bases between the two germline ends. CDR3 sequence: CASTNSGELFF. CDR3 bases: TGTGCCAGCACTAACTCCGGGGAGCTGTTTTTT.